These 21 T cell receptor beta chains share one sample of origin, sequenced in a study of shared T cell receptors in the human thymus (TCRdb year 2021). Library method: the immunoSEQ multiplex PCR assay. The table comes from immuneACCESS by way of TCRdb, which keeps in-frame sequences with V and J called. Part of the clones is missing from these tables; in studies checked, under half for an unresolved V gene and the rest for unknown reasons. Counted in this sample were 700,000 to 750,000 clones; approximately 83% of them appeared once. The ten largest make up 0.0095% to 0.011% of the sample. The same specimen was also included in a second study, on human thymus T cells.

What was sequenced was thymocytes. The receptors here all came from a girl under three years old with a congenital heart defect. Donor details come from another sample of the same person, matched by shared clones.

The chain recombines TRBV7-2 with TRBJ1-6; TRBD1 agrees at 7 bases. V trimming: 5 bases; J trimming: 8 bases; junction bases outside the gene matches: 9. CDR1 is SGHTA, CDR2 FQGNSA, per germline. The CDR3 contains 15 residues. The CDR3 DNA sequence: TGTGCCAGCAGCCACGGACAGGCCCCCCATTCACCCCTCCACTTT. Residues: CASSHGQAPHSPLHF.

Worth noting for this clone: Other DNA sequences in this specimen translate into the identical CDR3. This sequence joins TRBV30 and TRBJ1-6; 9 bases map to TRBD1. V was pared by 2 bases and J by 7 bases, with 3 bases of the junction left unmatched. Germline CDR1 is GTSNPN and CDR2 is SVGIG (reference sequence). The CDR3 totals 14 residues. The CDR3 loop is CAWSTDRGNSPLHF. The CDR3 DNA follows: TGTGCCTGGAGTACCGACAGGGGGAATTCACCCCTCCACTTT.

J is TRBJ2-3 and V is TRBV7-2, with 7 bases matching TRBD1. The J segment lost 2 bases and the V segment lost 6 bases, leaving 14 bases of the junction unmatched. The CDR3 is made up of 17 amino acids. Germline-derived CDR1 and CDR2 are SGHTA and FQGNSA. The CDR3, as DNA: TGTGCCAGCAGTTGTCCGGAGGACAGGCATTACACAGATACGCAGTATTTT. Translating it yields CASSCPEDRHYTDTQYF.

The J gene is TRBJ1-3, the V gene TRBV5-6; a weak D match, TRBD1 (6 bases). This CDR3 spans 16 amino acids. V dropped 1 base and J dropped 0 bases, with 11 bases sitting between them. Germline CDR1 reads SGHDT; CDR2 reads YYEEEE. The CDR3, as DNA: TGTGCCAGCAGCTTGTTAGGGGGAAGCTCTGGAAACACCATATATTTT. Its protein product is CASSLLGGSSGNTIYF.

This chain joins TRBV10-2 and TRBJ2-7; D gene unclear. The germline V gene has CDR1 WSHSY and CDR2 SAAADI. With 10 bases removed from V and 0 bases from J, the gap between germline ends came to 13 bases. CDR3 length: 13 residues. CDR3 DNA sequence: TGCGCCACCTCACTAACGAGCTCCTACGAGCAGTACTTC. This sequence encodes CATSLTSSYEQYF.

V gene TRBV29-1 combines with J gene TRBJ2-7; 9 bases fit TRBD1. Germline CDR1 reads SQVTM; CDR2 reads ANQGSEA. V lost 6 bases to trimming and J lost 7 bases; unmatched junction nucleotides: 13. This CDR3 comprises 14 residues. The CDR3 loop reads CSVDPGQGHGEQYF. The CDR3 DNA is TGCAGCGTGGACCCGGGACAGGGTCACGGGGAGCAGTACTTC.

The chain carries TRBV10-3 and TRBJ2-3, with a tentative D call TRBD2 (6 bases). The V and J ends lost 8 bases and 5 bases respectively, with 17 bases between them. The CDR3 sequence is 14 residues long. The germline V gene has CDR1 ENHRY and CDR2 SYGVKD. CDR3 sequence: CAIRVAGTQDTQYF. The CDR3 DNA reads TGTGCCATCCGAGTCGCGGGAACGCAAGATACGCAGTATTTT.

CDR3 coding DNA: TGTGCCAGCAGCTTAGCGAGGACAGGGCGCGAAAAACTGTTTTTT. Its protein is CASSLARTGREKLFF. The rearrangement uses TRBV7-9 and TRBJ1-4; 8 bases map to TRBD1. The CDR3 runs to 15 residues. Germline loops: CDR1 SEHNR, CDR2 FQNEAQ (reference sequence). V gave up 0 bases and J gave up 8 bases; unmatched junction bases: 5.

This chain uses TRBV2 with TRBJ2-7, with TRBD1 as a possible D gene (7 bases). The length of the CDR3 is 18 residues. Germline CDR1 is SNHLY and CDR2 is FYNNEI. V dropped 8 bases and J dropped 3 bases, with 29 bases sitting between them. The CDR3 DNA reads as TGTGCCAGCTCCCTGTGGAGAGACAGGGTCGGGACTCACTACGAGCAGTACTTC. It encodes CASSLWRDRVGTHYEQYF.

The J gene is TRBJ2-1, the V gene TRBV4-3; no clear D gene. The CDR3 runs to 16 residues. Germline lookup yields CDR1 LGHNA and CDR2 YSLEER. Trimming removed 2 bases at V and 6 bases at J, with 17 bases between. The CDR3 nucleotides are TGCGCCAGCAGCCAACGGTTTGCCGCGGTCGGCAATGAGCAGTTCTTC. Residues: CASSQRFAAVGNEQFF.

The J gene is TRBJ1-2, the V gene TRBV19; 10 positions agree with TRBD1. The CDR3 extends over 17 amino acids. In germline, CDR1 is LNHDA, CDR2 SQIVND (reference sequence). V dropped 9 bases and J dropped 4; count of bases not matched to a gene: 17. The CDR3 DNA follows: TGTGCCAGCTTCGGGTGGACAGGGGGTATTAAGGTCTATGGCTACACCTTC. The encoded protein is CASFGWTGGIKVYGYTF.

This chain joins TRBV19 and TRBJ1-1; 9 nucleotides line up with TRBD1. Trimming at V came to 3 bases and at J to 0 bases, leaving 14 bases not matched to a gene. This CDR3 spans 19 amino acids. Germline values: CDR1 LNHDA, CDR2 SQIVND (reference sequence). The CDR3: CASSIGLGTGIGLNTEAFF. CDR3 DNA sequence: TGTGCCAGTAGTATCGGGCTAGGGACAGGGATTGGGTTGAACACTGAAGCTTTCTTT.

This clone was seen more than once but under ten times. The chain is built from TRBV10-2 and TRBJ1-2; 10 bases align to TRBD1. Unmatched junction bases numbered 17, after V lost 6 bases and J lost 1 base. This CDR3 comprises 19 residues. CDR1 is WSHSY and CDR2 is SAAADI in the germline V gene. The CDR3 DNA follows: TGCGCCAGCAGGTCCCGGGGAGGGACAGGGGATTACCATAACTATGGCTACACCTTC. As protein: CASRSRGGTGDYHNYGYTF.

The gene calls are TRBV7-9 and TRBJ1-1; D perhaps matches TRBD1 (5 bases). This CDR3 has 17 residues. Trimming took off 1 base at V and 1 base at J, with 16 bases between the two ends. Germline values: CDR1 SEHNR, CDR2 FQNEAQ (reference sequence). CDR3 sequence reads: CASSLVGTGPSNTEAFF. The CDR3 bases are TGTGCCAGCAGCTTAGTAGGAACAGGACCTTCGAACACTGAAGCTTTCTTT.

J is TRBJ2-1 and V is TRBV4-1, with 14 bases that match TRBD2. Germline V gives CDR1 MGHRA, CDR2 YSYEKL. J gave up 4 bases and V 2 bases, and 7 bases lay outside the gene matches. The CDR3 has 18 amino acids. The CDR3 region is CASSQNGLAGGTYNEQFF. As DNA, the CDR3 is TGCGCCAGCAGCCAAAACGGACTAGCGGGGGGCACTTACAATGAGCAGTTCTTC.

The chain links TRBV4-3 to TRBJ2-1, with TRBD2 matching over 13 bases. Per the germline V gene, CDR1 is LGHNA and CDR2 is YSLEER. This CDR3 comprises 18 residues. With 0 bases clipped from V and 7 bases from J, the junction kept 9 bases outside the gene matches. For the CDR3, the DNA is TGCGCCAGCAGCCAAGATGGACTAGCGGGGGTAACTAAGAATGAGCAGTTCTTC. Translating it yields CASSQDGLAGVTKNEQFF.

The table lists this clone with a few counts. The chain links TRBV4-1 to TRBJ2-7; a weak D match, TRBD2 (6 bases). V shed 3 bases and J shed 1 base, with 10 bases lying between them. The CDR3 loop spans 14 amino acids. Germline V CDR1 and CDR2: MGHRA, YSYEKL. The CDR3 region is CASSHISGSYEQYF. CDR3 coding DNA: TGCGCCAGCAGCCACATCAGCGGGTCCTACGAGCAGTACTTC.

The chain combines TRBV6-5 with TRBJ1-4; D gene uncertain. The ends were cut back, 5 bases at V and 0 bases at J, with 7 bases in the middle. This CDR3 contains 14 residues. CDR1 is MNHEY, CDR2 SVGAGI, per germline. CDR3 residues: CASSRGPTNEKLFF. In DNA form, the CDR3 reads TGTGCCAGCAGTCGCGGGCCAACTAATGAAAAACTGTTTTTT.

The V call is TRBV4-1, the J call TRBJ2-2; TRBD1 matches 8 bases. CDR1 MGHRA and CDR2 YSYEKL come from the germline V gene. The CDR3 extends over 19 amino acids. The V and J ends lost 0 bases and 5 bases, in that order; junction bases with no gene match: 14. CDR3 nucleotide sequence: TGCGCCAGCAGCCAAGATGTTCCCACCCGGACAGGGCGGACCGGGGAGCTGTTTTTT. It is translated as CASSQDVPTRTGRTGELFF.

V is TRBV6-1 and J is TRBJ2-7; TRBD1 might be the D (6 bases). The CDR3 is made up of 12 amino acids. The V gene lost 6 bases and the J gene lost 3 bases, with 9 bases spanning the gap. The V gene's germline CDR1 is MNHNS and CDR2 SASEGT. The DNA of the CDR3 is TGTGCCAGCAGGGAACAGGGCTACGAGCAGTACTTC. Its protein product is CASREQGYEQYF.

The rearrangement links TRBV15 to TRBJ2-1; maybe TRBD2 (5 bases). Trimming stripped 1 base from V and 0 bases from J, with 10 bases between. The CDR3 loop spans 16 amino acids. Per the germline V gene, CDR1 is LNHNV and CDR2 is YYDKDF (reference sequence). CDR3 in amino acids: CATSRVGGSSYNEQFF. DNA of the CDR3: TGTGCCACCAGCAGAGTGGGTGGGAGCTCCTACAATGAGCAGTTCTTC.